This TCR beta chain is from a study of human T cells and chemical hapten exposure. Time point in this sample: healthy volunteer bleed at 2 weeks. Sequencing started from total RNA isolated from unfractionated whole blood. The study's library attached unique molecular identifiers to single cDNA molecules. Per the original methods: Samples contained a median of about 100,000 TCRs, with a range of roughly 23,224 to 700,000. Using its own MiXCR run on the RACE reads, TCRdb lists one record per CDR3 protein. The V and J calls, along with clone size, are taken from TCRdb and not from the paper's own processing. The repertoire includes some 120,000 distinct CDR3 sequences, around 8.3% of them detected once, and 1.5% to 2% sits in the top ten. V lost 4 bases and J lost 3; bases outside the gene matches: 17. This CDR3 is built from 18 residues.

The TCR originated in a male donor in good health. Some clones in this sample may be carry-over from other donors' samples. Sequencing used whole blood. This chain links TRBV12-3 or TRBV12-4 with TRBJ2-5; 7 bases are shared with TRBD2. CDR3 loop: CASSYPELQSGVKETQYF. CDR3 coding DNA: TGTGCCAGCAGTTACCCGGAGCTACAGAGCGGGGTTAAAGAGACCCAGTACTTC.